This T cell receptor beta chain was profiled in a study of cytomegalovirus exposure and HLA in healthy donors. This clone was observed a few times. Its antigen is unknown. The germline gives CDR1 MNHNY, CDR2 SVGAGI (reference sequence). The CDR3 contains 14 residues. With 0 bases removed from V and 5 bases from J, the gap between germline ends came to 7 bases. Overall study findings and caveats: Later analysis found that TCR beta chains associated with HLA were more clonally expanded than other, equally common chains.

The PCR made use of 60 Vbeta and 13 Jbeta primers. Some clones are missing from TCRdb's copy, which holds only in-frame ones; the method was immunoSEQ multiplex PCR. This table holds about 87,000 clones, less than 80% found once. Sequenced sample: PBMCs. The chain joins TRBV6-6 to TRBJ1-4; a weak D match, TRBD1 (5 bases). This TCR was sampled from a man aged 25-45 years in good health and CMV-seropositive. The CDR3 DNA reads TGTGCCAGCAGTTACTCGGCAGGGAATGAAAAACTGTTTTTT. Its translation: CASSYSAGNEKLFF.